These 25 T cell receptor beta chains share one sample of origin, sequenced in a study of response to subunit inactivated influenza vaccine. TCRdb called the RT-PCR reads again in MiXCR, with one record for every CDR3 protein. This repertoire shows about 540,000 distinct CDR3 sequences, 11% to 15% found once; its top ten account for roughly 11%. Here the sequenced sample was PBMCs from blood, taken less than 13 days after vaccination. These receptor sequences come from a man aged 45-60 years who received an inactivated influenza vaccine.

This chain connects TRBV4-1 to TRBJ2-1, with TRBD2 matching 16 bases. This CDR3 has 18 residues. The ends lost 5 bases at V and 6 bases at J; junction bases unmatched: 10. Germline V gives CDR1 MGHRA, CDR2 YSYEKL. This chain's CDR3 is CASSGPGTSGRAINEQFF. DNA for the CDR3: TGCGCCAGCAGCGGTCCCGGGACTAGCGGGAGGGCCATCAATGAGCAGTTCTTC.

This clonotype has more than one count but fewer than ten. The J gene is TRBJ1-5, the V gene TRBV24-1, with D maybe TRBD1 (5 bases). In germline, CDR1 is KGHDR, CDR2 SFDVKD. Trimming removed 5 bases at V and 5 bases at J, with 12 bases between. This CDR3 is built from 14 residues. Here the CDR3 DNA reads TGTGCCACCAGTGGCGGCAGGGATGATCAGCCCCAGCATTTT. Amino acid sequence: CATSGGRDDQPQHF.

Written as DNA, the CDR3 is TGTGCCATCAGTCCGCGACAGGTCCAAGAGACCCAGTACTTC. Translating it yields CAISPRQVQETQYF. The V and J genes are TRBV10-3 and TRBJ2-5; tentatively, D is TRBD1 (6 bases). Germline V gives CDR1 ENHRY, CDR2 SYGVKD. The CDR3 sequence is 14 residues long. Trimming shortened V by 5 bases and J by 1 base, and 11 bases separated the two germline ends.

In its sample, this clonotype was seen many times. The chain couples TRBV12-3 or TRBV12-4 to TRBJ2-1, with 9 bases fitting TRBD1. V shed 5 bases and J 10 bases; nucleotides not matched to a gene: 6. The CDR3 consists of 13 residues. CDR3 sequence reads: CASSLRDRAEQFF. In DNA, the CDR3 is TGTGCCAGCAGTCTTCGGGACAGGGCCGAGCAGTTCTTC.

Only a few counts were recorded for this clonotype. The V call is TRBV19, the J call TRBJ2-3, with unresolved D. Between the trimmed V and J ends, which lost 8 bases and 2 bases, there was a span of 5 bases. Germline V gives CDR1 LNHDA, CDR2 SQIVND (reference sequence). CDR3 size: 11 residues. The CDR3 loop reads CASATTDTQYF. The DNA for the CDR3 is TGTGCCAGTGCAACCACAGATACGCAGTATTTT.

The chain has TRBV6-2 or TRBV6-3 and TRBJ2-7, with D unresolved. Trimming took 1 base from V and 2 from J, leaving 6 bases between them. In germline, CDR1 is MNHEY, CDR2 SVGEGT. CDR3 length: 13 amino acids. The CDR3 nucleotides read TGTGCCAGCAGTTACTTCGAGACCTACGAGCAGTACTTC. Its protein is CASSYFETYEQYF.

About this clonotype: An end of the junction differs from the germline gene, which may be a read error. The chain has TRBV29-1 and TRBJ2-1; 8 bases are shared with TRBD1. Germline CDR1 and CDR2: SQVTM and ANQGSEA. The CDR3 covers 13 residues. The CDR3 protein is CSVEGQDYNDQFF. DNA for the CDR3: TGCAGCGTTGAGGGACAGGACTACAATGACCAGTTCTTC.

The chain uses TRBV29-1 and TRBJ2-1; 10 nucleotides agree with TRBD1. This CDR3 has 17 residues. Germline V gives CDR1 SQVTM, CDR2 ANQGSEA. The ends lost 7 bases at V and 0 bases at J; junction bases unmatched: 12. This CDR3 reads CSAPGQGTTSSYNEQFF. Written as DNA, the CDR3 is TGCAGCGCCCCGGGACAGGGGACTACAAGCTCCTACAATGAGCAGTTCTTC.

This clonotype has more than one count but fewer than ten. A much larger clone lies one base from this, so it may be a read error. This chain uses TRBV4-3 with TRBJ1-2; D is uncertain. Germline CDR1 LGHNA, CDR2 YSLEER. The CDR3 loop spans 12 amino acids. V dropped 1 base and J dropped 3 bases, with 3 bases sitting between them. CDR3 in DNA: TGCGCCAGCAGCCAAGGGCACTATGGCTACACCTTC. Translated: CASSQGHYGYTF.

The chain couples TRBV12-3 or TRBV12-4 to TRBJ2-3; D not certain. V was shortened by 2 bases and J by 10 bases, with 16 bases between the two germline ends. The CDR3 covers 14 residues. CDR3 in amino acids: CASSLSGIGRAQYF. CDR3 DNA: TGTGCCAGCAGTTTAAGTGGAATCGGTCGGGCGCAGTATTTT.

A few counts support this clonotype. The chain couples TRBV7-2 to TRBJ2-5; 10 positions agree with TRBD2. Germline values: CDR1 SGHTA, CDR2 FQGNSA. This CDR3 region has 15 residues. Germline trimming cut 1 base from V and 8 bases from J; bases unmatched to any gene: 7. The CDR3 protein is CASSLVTSGVPTQYF. DNA of the CDR3: TGTGCCAGCAGCTTAGTAACTAGCGGGGTACCCACCCAGTACTTC. The variable domain in full, completed from reference TRBV7-2 and TRBJ2-5, reads GAGVSQSPSNKVTEKGKDVELRCDPISGHTALYWYRQSLGQGLEFLIYFQGNSAPDKSGLPSDRFSAERTGGSVSTLTIQRTQQEDSAVYLCASSLVTSGVPTQYFGPGTRLLVL.

The chain carries TRBV7-2 and TRBJ2-7; D gene uncertain. Germline V CDR1 and CDR2: SGHTA, FQGNSA. The CDR3 loop spans 15 amino acids. V lost 1 base, J lost 3 bases, and 13 bases lay in between. CDR3 coding DNA: TGTGCCAGCAGCTTAGATCTGAACACGATCTACGAGCAGTACTTC. This codes for CASSLDLNTIYEQYF.

This clonotype showed up just once. This CDR3 reads CASSVAWAVLETQYF. In nucleotides, the CDR3 is TGTGCCAGCAGCGTAGCGTGGGCTGTTCTAGAGACCCAGTACTTC. This chain connects TRBV2 to TRBJ2-5, with D maybe TRBD2 (5 bases). Germline V gene lookup returns CDR1 SNHLY and CDR2 FYNNEI. This CDR3 is built from 15 residues. The V end was cut by 6 bases, the J end by 4 bases, with 18 bases between.

This clonotype was counted many times. The V and J genes are TRBV4-3 and TRBJ1-1, with D perhaps TRBD1 (5 bases). Trimming removed 0 bases from V and 7 bases from J, with 9 bases in between. The CDR3 has 13 residues. CDR1 is LGHNA and CDR2 is YSLEER in the germline V gene. CDR3 in amino acids: CASSQDRDVEAFF. The CDR3 DNA follows: TGCGCCAGCAGCCAAGATAGGGACGTTGAAGCTTTCTTT.

The chain has TRBV7-2 and TRBJ2-3; D gene ambiguous. Germline V CDR1 and CDR2: SGHTA, FQGNSA. The V end was cut by 4 bases, the J end by 4 bases, with 21 bases between. The CDR3 consists of 17 residues. The CDR3 nucleotides read TGTGCCAGCAGCTCGGAAGCCCCAACCCTCCGATCAGATACGCAGTATTTT. Its translation: CASSSEAPTLRSDTQYF. Full variable domain (missing parts from reference TRBV7-2 and TRBJ2-3): GAGVSQSPSNKVTEKGKDVELRCDPISGHTALYWYRQSLGQGLEFLIYFQGNSAPDKSGLPSDRFSAERTGGSVSTLTIQRTQQEDSAVYLCASSSEAPTLRSDTQYFGPGTRLTVL.

V gene TRBV2 combines with J gene TRBJ2-7; 12 nucleotides line up with TRBD1. This CDR3 comprises 13 residues. V shed 7 bases and J 6 bases; nucleotides not matched to a gene: 4. CDR1 is SNHLY, CDR2 FYNNEI, per germline. CDR3 residues: CASKGQGASEQYF. In DNA, the CDR3 is TGTGCCAGCAAGGGACAGGGGGCATCCGAGCAGTACTTC.

This clonotype was observed a few times. V and J are TRBV20-1 and TRBJ2-3, with unresolved D. Germline-derived CDR1 and CDR2 are DFQATT and SNEGSKA (reference sequence). Between the trimmed V and J ends, which lost 3 bases and 1 base, there was a span of 11 bases. This CDR3 comprises 14 residues. CDR3 amino acids: CSARAPGGTDTQYF. CDR3 DNA sequence: TGCAGTGCTAGGGCCCCAGGTGGCACAGATACGCAGTATTTT.

This chain links TRBV5-1 with TRBJ2-5; TRBD2 is a possible D gene (6 bases). V was cut by 2 bases and J by 4 bases, with 15 bases left in between. This CDR3 is 15 amino acids long. Looked up from germline, CDR1 is SGHRS and CDR2 is YFSETQ. For the CDR3, the DNA is TGCGCCAGCAGCTTTGGAGGGAGGTGGGGAGAGACCCAGTACTTC. This gives the protein CASSFGGRWGETQYF.

A few counts support this clonotype. The chain has TRBV7-2 and TRBJ2-7; the D is unclear. The CDR3 spans 13 residues. Trimming shortened V by 5 bases and J by 6 bases, and 14 bases separated the two germline ends. The germline V gene has CDR1 SGHTA and CDR2 FQGNSA. The CDR3 loop is CASSQTVYAEQYF. CDR3 DNA: TGTGCCAGCAGCCAAACGGTTTATGCCGAGCAGTACTTC. Looking up the rest from reference TRBV7-2 and TRBJ2-7 gives the full variable domain: GAGVSQSPSNKVTEKGKDVELRCDPISGHTALYWYRQSLGQGLEFLIYFQGNSAPDKSGLPSDRFSAERTGGSVSTLTIQRTQQEDSAVYLCASSQTVYAEQYFGPGTRLTVT.

V and J are TRBV5-1 and TRBJ2-1, with a weak D call TRBD1 (6 bases). CDR1 is SGHRS and CDR2 is YFSETQ in the germline V gene. The length of the CDR3 is 14 residues. V lost 7 bases, J lost 5 bases, and 16 bases lay in between. In DNA, the CDR3 is TGCGCCAGCGGAGTGTCGACAGGAGACAATGAGCAGTTCTTC. Translation gives CASGVSTGDNEQFF.

This clonotype came up a few times. This sequence joins TRBV5-1 and TRBJ1-4; D unclear. CDR1 and CDR2 (germline): SGHRS, YFSETQ. V dropped 1 base and J dropped 7 bases, with 17 bases sitting between them. This CDR3 spans 16 amino acids. The CDR3 is CASSLSEDGNGEKLFF. For the CDR3, the DNA is TGCGCCAGCAGCTTGTCGGAAGATGGGAACGGTGAAAAACTGTTTTTT. The whole variable domain, filled in from reference TRBV5-1 and TRBJ1-4, reads KAGVTQTPRYLIKTRGQQVTLSCSPISGHRSVSWYQQTPGQGLQFLFEYFSETQRNKGNFPGRFSGRQFSNSRSEMNVSTLELGDSALYLCASSLSEDGNGEKLFFGSGTQLSVL.

V usage is TRBV5-8 and J usage is TRBJ2-1, with no clear D. Germline CDR1 SGHTS, CDR2 YDEGEE. The V end was cut by 0 bases, the J end by 2 bases, with 9 bases between. The CDR3 has 15 residues. In DNA, the CDR3 is TGTGCCAGCAGCTTGGTGGCTAGTACCTACAATGAGCAGTTCTTC. This codes for CASSLVASTYNEQFF.

There are a few counts of this clonotype. V usage is TRBV29-1 and J usage is TRBJ2-3; perhaps TRBD1 as D (6 bases). The V gene lost 6 bases and the J gene lost 1 base, with 23 bases spanning the gap. CDR3 length equals 17 residues. The germline CDR1 and CDR2 sequences are SQVTM and ANQGSEA. Written as DNA, the CDR3 is TGCAGCGTACGCGGCGGACAGACTTTTGGAGGCACAGATACGCAGTATTTT. Translating gives CSVRGGQTFGGTDTQYF.

This clonotype has at least ten counts. The chain uses TRBV29-1 and TRBJ2-3; 10 bases agree with TRBD1. The V gene's germline CDR1 is SQVTM and CDR2 ANQGSEA. This CDR3 region has 14 residues. V was pared by 6 bases and J by 6 bases, with 9 bases of the junction left unmatched. The CDR3 reads CSVEHDRGRDTQYF. In DNA form, the CDR3 reads TGCAGCGTCGAACATGACAGGGGGCGGGATACGCAGTATTTT.

This chain links TRBV7-9 with TRBJ2-3; D is unresolved. Germline CDR1 SEHNR, CDR2 FQNEAQ (reference sequence). V gave up 2 bases and J gave up 5 bases, with 5 bases separating them. The CDR3 sequence is 12 residues long. CDR3 loop: CASSLSQDTQYF. Here the CDR3 DNA reads TGTGCCAGCAGCTTATCACAAGATACGCAGTATTTT.